The 12 T cell receptor beta chains below all came from one sample that was sequenced in a study of cytomegalovirus exposure and HLA in healthy donors. It was with 60 Vbeta and 13 Jbeta primers that the PCR ran. Measured with immunoSEQ multiplex PCR; TCRdb has only the in-frame clones, and not every one. Here the sample spans 100,000 or so clones, over 60% being singletons. The sample taken for sequencing was PBMCs. All receptors come from a man aged 25-45 years in good health and CMV-seropositive.

This chain links TRBV28 with TRBJ1-1; possibly TRBD1 for D (5 bases). Per the germline V gene, CDR1 is MDHEN and CDR2 is SYDVKM. Trimming took 10 bases from V and 13 from J, leaving 19 bases between them. The CDR3 totals 11 residues. CDR3 in amino acids: CATHGGGLVFF. The CDR3, as DNA: TGTGCCACCCACGGGGGAGGTCTAGTTTTCTTT.

V and J are TRBV25-1 and TRBJ2-6, with 8 bases lining up with TRBD1. From germline, CDR1 is MGHDK and CDR2 SYGVNS. The CDR3 length is 17 residues. Unmatched junction bases numbered 10, after V lost 6 bases and J lost 3 bases. This CDR3 is CASRQTGVFGGANVLTF. CDR3 in DNA: TGTGCCAGCAGACAGACAGGGGTGTTCGGTGGGGCCAACGTCCTGACTTTC. Together with reference TRBV25-1 and TRBJ2-6, the CDR3 gives the full variable domain: EADIYQTPRYLVIGTGKKITLECSQTMGHDKMYWYQQDPGMELHLIHYSYGVNSTEKGDLSSESTVSRIRTEHFPLTLESARPSHTSQYLCASRQTGVFGGANVLTFGAGSRLTVL.

The rearrangement links TRBV4-1 to TRBJ2-1; no definite D call. The V end lost 0 bases, the J end lost 1 base, and 13 bases lay between the germline ends. Germline values: CDR1 MGHRA, CDR2 YSYEKL. This CDR3 has 17 amino acids. CDR3 nucleotide sequence: TGCGCCAGCAGCCAAGATGACCGGAGTAAGTCCTACAATGAGCAGTTCTTC. Translating gives CASSQDDRSKSYNEQFF.

The chain combines TRBV11-3 with TRBJ2-1; 13 nucleotides line up with TRBD2. This CDR3 contains 16 residues. The V gene's germline CDR1 is SGHNT and CDR2 YENEEA. V dropped 3 bases and J dropped 8; count of bases not matched to a gene: 7. DNA of the CDR3: TGTGCCAGCAGCTTGTGGACTAGCGGGAGCGGCGATGAGCAGTTCTTC. It is translated as CASSLWTSGSGDEQFF.

The chain is built from TRBV28 and TRBJ1-1; D may be TRBD1 (5 bases). The length of the CDR3 is 12 residues. Germline V CDR1 and CDR2: MDHEN, SYDVKM. Trimming pared 6 bases from V and 3 bases from J, leaving 8 bases between. The CDR3 nucleotides are TGTGCCAGCAGCCCAGGGCACACTGAAGCTTTCTTT. It codes for CASSPGHTEAFF. Full variable domain (outside the CDR3, taken from reference TRBV28 and TRBJ1-1): DVKVTQSSRYLVKRTGEKVFLECVQDMDHENMFWYRQDPGLGLRLIYFSYDVKMKEKGDIPEGYSVSREKKERFSLILESASTNQTSMYLCASSPGHTEAFFGQGTRLTVV.

V and J are TRBV5-1 and TRBJ2-7, with a weak D call TRBD1 (6 bases). The V end lost 3 bases, the J end lost 3 bases, and 13 bases lay between the germline ends. CDR1 is SGHRS, CDR2 YFSETQ, per germline. The CDR3 totals 14 residues. The CDR3 region is CASSSPGQVYEQYF. CDR3 in DNA: TGCGCCAGCAGCTCACCGGGACAAGTCTACGAGCAGTACTTC.

The chain links TRBV5-6 to TRBJ2-7; 11 positions match TRBD1. V was clipped by 4 bases and J by 4 bases; unmatched bases: 7. Germline assignment: CDR1 SGHDT and CDR2 YYEEEE. CDR3 length equals 15 residues. CDR3 protein: CASSVRDRGEYEQYF. CDR3 in DNA: TGTGCCAGCAGCGTCCGGGACAGGGGGGAGTACGAGCAGTACTTC.

This chain connects TRBV2 to TRBJ2-7, with D unresolved. Trimming removed 5 bases at V and 2 bases at J, with 4 bases between. In germline, CDR1 is SNHLY, CDR2 FYNNEI. CDR3 length: 11 residues. Here the CDR3 reads CASSLAYEQYV. Here the CDR3 DNA reads TGTGCCAGCAGTCTAGCCTACGAGCAGTACGTC.

This clone was detected many times. The rearrangement joins TRBV28 to TRBJ2-1; TRBD2 aligns across 7 bases. J gave up 7 bases and V 4 bases, and 7 bases lay outside the gene matches. CDR3 length equals 14 residues. Germline V gene lookup returns CDR1 MDHEN and CDR2 SYDVKM. The CDR3 sequence is CASSSAGVLNEQFF. The CDR3 DNA is TGTGCCAGCAGTTCGGCGGGAGTATTGAATGAGCAGTTCTTC.

The chain carries TRBV5-1 and TRBJ2-3; no clear D gene. CDR1 and CDR2 (germline): SGHRS, YFSETQ. V was pared by 3 bases and J by 6 bases, with 11 bases between. This CDR3 spans 13 amino acids. Here the CDR3 reads CASSSALRDTQYF. DNA of the CDR3: TGCGCCAGCAGCTCCGCCTTGAGGGATACGCAGTATTTT.

This clone was recorded a few times. The gene calls are TRBV7-2 and TRBJ1-2; D gene ambiguous. Trimming shortened V by 4 bases and J by 6 bases, and 18 bases separated the two germline ends. The CDR3 extends over 15 amino acids. Germline CDR1 is SGHTA and CDR2 is FQGNSA. CDR3 sequence (DNA): TGTGCCAGCAGCTCCAGTCCCGGGAACTCGGATGGCTACACCTTC. Translating it yields CASSSSPGNSDGYTF.

The V call is TRBV7-3, the J call TRBJ2-7; 7 nucleotides line up with TRBD1. The ends lost 6 bases at V and 3 bases at J; junction bases unmatched: 11. The CDR3 has 15 amino acids. From germline, CDR1 is SGHTA and CDR2 FQGTGA. Written as DNA, the CDR3 is TGTGCCAGCAGTTTAGCAGGGGGTGGTCTCTACGAGCAGTACTTC. Translated: CASSLAGGGLYEQYF.